This entry describes one T cell receptor (beta chain). These data belong to a study of blood T cell repertoires in COVID-19. Measured with immunoSEQ multiplex PCR; TCRdb has only the in-frame clones, and not every one. The sample lists 150,000 to 200,000 clones; roughly four fifths were seen once. Sequenced material: peripheral blood. This clonotype was sampled from a woman aged 70-85 years with COVID-19, enrolled during active disease.

Written as DNA, the CDR3 is TGTGCCAGCTCACCACCAAACTCACAGTCGAATCGAAACACCATATATTTT. This translates into CASSPPNSQSNRNTIYF. The chain is built from TRBV18 and TRBJ1-3; no definite D call. Germline loops: CDR1 KGHSH, CDR2 LQKENI. Trimming stripped 0 bases from V and 5 bases from J, with 17 bases between. This CDR3 has 17 residues.